The source of this T cell receptor beta chain is a study of identical twins. Points from the study as a whole: Out-of-frame TCR alpha sharing observed in monozygotic twins exceeded model estimates. Insertions were fewer in abundant cord blood beta clonotypes, whereas memory repertoires showed none of this pattern. Within twin pairs, the out-of-frame alpha sequences they shared showed excess low generation probability.

J was trimmed by 1 base and V by 6 bases; bases with no gene match: 4. The CDR3 loop spans 14 amino acids. The germline V gene has CDR1 DFQATT and CDR2 SNEGSKA (reference sequence). Template switching introduced a universal primer site, and the cDNA bore unique molecular identifiers. TCRdb re-derived calls from the 5' RACE reads in MiXCR, one entry per CDR3 protein. Of approximately 700,000 distinct CDR3 sequences in the sample, 5.5% to 7.5% were seen once. This clonotype has at least ten counts. Antigen: not known. This receptor was taken from a man in his late teens or twenties in good health. This chain joins TRBV20-1 and TRBJ2-3; 10 nucleotides agree with TRBD2. The sample was naive T cells sorted from blood. The CDR3 region has the DNA TGCAGTGCAAGTACTAGCGGGGGCACAGATACGCAGTATTTT. This translates into CSASTSGGTDTQYF.